The clone carrying this T cell receptor (beta chain) was counted many times. CDR3 length equals 14 residues. In germline, CDR1 is SGHVS, CDR2 FNYEAQ. The ends were cut back, 5 bases at V and 1 base at J, with 8 bases in the middle. The data originate from a study of T cell repertoires in cytomegalovirus infection. TCRdb called the reads again in MiXCR, with one record for every CDR3 protein. The sample has more than 400,000 distinct CDR3 sequences, approximately 25% seen once. The TCR was taken from a human donor in good health (CMV status not recorded). Some clones in this sample may be carry-over from other donors' samples. Input material: PBMCs. The V call is TRBV7-6, the J call TRBJ2-2; D gene unclear. Here the CDR3 DNA reads TGTGCCAGCAGCCCCAACAAGAACACCGGGGAGCTGTTTTTT. Residues: CASSPNKNTGELFF.